Given below is one TCR beta chain in context. Per the germline V gene, CDR1 is SGHKS and CDR2 is YYEKEE (reference sequence). This CDR3 has 14 residues. Trimming took off 3 bases at V and 7 bases at J, with 13 bases between the two ends. Via MiXCR, TCRdb re-called the 5' RACE reads, giving one row per CDR3 protein. The sample consists of 300,000 to 400,000 distinct CDR3 sequences, around 11% of them appearing once. This entry comes from a study of T cells after yellow fever vaccination. This sequence joins TRBV5-5 and TRBJ1-4; D remains unclear. This receptor was taken from a man aged 18 to 30 who received the YFV17D yellow fever vaccine. The starting material was CD4+ T cells sorted from PBMCs, obtained 45 days after the yellow fever booster vaccination. The CDR3 loop reads CASSSPGPIEKLFF. For the CDR3, the DNA is TGTGCCAGCAGCTCCCCCGGACCGATTGAAAAACTGTTTTTT.